This TCR beta chain was sequenced for a study of cytomegalovirus exposure and HLA in healthy donors. Using immunoSEQ multiplex PCR, the repertoire was profiled, and TCRdb retains in-frame clones only, with some absent. The sample has fewer than 150,000 clones, almost 90% seen once. The trim removed 6 bases at V and 2 bases at J, leaving 5 bases unmatched. In germline, CDR1 is SNHLY, CDR2 FYNNEI. CDR3 length: 14 residues. The TCR originated in a woman aged 18-29 years in good health and CMV-seropositive. The sequenced sample was PBMCs. This rearrangement joins TRBV2 to TRBJ2-5; the match to TRBD2 covers 8 bases. The CDR3 DNA follows: TGTGCCAGCAGCGATCGGGGGGGACAAGAGACCCAGTACTTC. It yields the protein CASSDRGGQETQYF. Full variable domain (rest looked up from reference TRBV2 and TRBJ2-5): EPEVTQTPSHQVTQMGQEVILRCVPISNHLYFYWYRQILGQKVEFLVSFYNNEISEKSEIFDDQFSVERPDGSNFTLKIRSTKLEDSAMYFCASSDRGGQETQYFGPGTRLLVL.